A selection of T cell receptor beta chains follows, all from one sample in a study of a mutant IDH1 vaccine in newly diagnosed glioma. These receptors have no identified antigens. Profiled with immunoSEQ multiplex PCR; TCRdb holds only in-frame clones, not every one. The sample lists approximately 110,000 clones; about nine tenths were seen once. The source material was PBMCs, sampled from a glioma patient whose treatment included an IDH1 peptide vaccine. The origin of the receptors is a woman in her 50s with glioma. Each CDR3 is given with its conserved first and last residue. A D gene is named only where the DNA matches it firmly. A row's size may be missing; if present it is once, few, many or a size class.

V gene	J gene	clone size	D gene	CDR3 DNA	CDR3 protein
TRBV7-9	TRBJ2-1	NA	TRBD2	TGTGCCCTCGGGGCGGGAGTGGGGGACAATGAGCAGTTCTTC	CALGAGVGDNEQFF
TRBV6-1	TRBJ2-7	NA	NA	TGTGCCAGCAGGAGACAGTCTTACGAGCAGTACTTC	CASRRQSYEQYF
TRBV19	TRBJ1-2	once	NA	TGTGCCACCGCCGAACAGGTATCTAACTATGGCTACACCTTC	CATAEQVSNYGYTF
TRBV9	TRBJ1-2	NA	TRBD1	TGTGCCAGCAGCGGCAGGGGGCAGGGGCGCTATGGCTACACCTTC	CASSGRGQGRYGYTF
TRBV11-2	TRBJ1-2	once	TRBD1	TGTGCCAGCAGCTTGGGACAGACAAGCTATGGCTACACCTTC	CASSLGQTSYGYTF
TRBV18	TRBJ2-7	few	NA	TGTGCCAGCTCATCCACTACTAGCTCTCCCTACGAGCAGTACTTC	CASSSTTSSPYEQYF
TRBV28	TRBJ1-2	once	NA	TGTGCCAGCAGCCCGGCACGGATTCCTAACTATGGCTACACCTTC	CASSPARIPNYGYTF
TRBV10-1	TRBJ2-5	NA	TRBD2	TGCGCCAGCAGCTCCAGCGGGAGGACGGAGACCCAGTACTTC	CASSSSGRTETQYF
TRBV27	TRBJ2-5	once	NA	TGTGCCAGCAGTTTCGGGAATATCCAAGAGACCCAGTACTTC	CASSFGNIQETQYF
TRBV28	TRBJ2-7	NA	TRBD2	TGTGCCAGCATTCCCGGACTAGCGGGATTACACGAGCAGTACTTC	CASIPGLAGLHEQYF
TRBV5-1	TRBJ2-7	once	NA	TGCGCCAGCAGCTTGGTGGTTCCCTCCTACGAGCAGTACTTC	CASSLVVPSYEQYF
TRBV30	TRBJ2-5	NA	TRBD1	TGTGCCTGGAGTGTGGGACAGGGGGCAGGGGAGACCCAGTACTTC	CAWSVGQGAGETQYF
TRBV5-1	TRBJ2-5	NA	TRBD2	TGCGCCAGCAGCTTGGCCGGGGGGTTTCAAGAGACCCAGTACTTC	CASSLAGGFQETQYF
TRBV7-8	TRBJ2-1	few	TRBD2	TGTGCCAGCAGCGTCCCCCCCGCGGGACTAGCGGGAGCCTACAATGAGCAGTTCTTC	CASSVPPAGLAGAYNEQFF
TRBV6-6	TRBJ1-2	few	NA	TGTGCCAGCAATCGAAACTATGGCTACACCTTC	CASNRNYGYTF
TRBV30	TRBJ2-7	NA	TRBD2	TGTGCCTGGAGTGCCGGGACTAGCGGATCCTACGAGCAGTACTTC	CAWSAGTSGSYEQYF
TRBV7-9	TRBJ1-1	NA	NA	TGTGCCAGCAGCTTAGCGATAACGAACACTGAAGCTTTCTTT	CASSLAITNTEAFF
TRBV2	TRBJ2-1	NA	TRBD2	TGTGCCAGCAGTGAACAGACTAGCGGGGGTTACAATGAGCAGTTCTTC	CASSEQTSGGYNEQFF
TRBV13	TRBJ2-5	NA	NA	TGTGCCAGCAGCTCCGGGGCCTGGGGGGAGACCCAGTACTTC	CASSSGAWGETQYF
TRBV18	TRBJ1-1	NA	NA	TGTGCCAGCTCCCAGTCAGCGAACACTGAAGCTTTCTTT	CASSQSANTEAFF
TRBV19	TRBJ1-1	NA	NA	TGTGCCAGTAGCAAAAATCAGGGGTGGGAGACTGAAGCTTTCTTT	CASSKNQGWETEAFF
TRBV7-8	TRBJ2-5	NA	NA	TGTGCCAGCAGCCCTTTAGGCAGGGGCCGGAACCCGAAAGAGACCCAGTACTTC	CASSPLGRGRNPKETQYF
TRBV19	TRBJ1-6	NA	TRBD1	TGTGCCAGTAGTTCGGGACAGGCTATTTCACCCCTCCACTTT	CASSSGQAISPLHF
TRBV19	TRBJ2-3	once	TRBD1	TGTGCCAGTTCAGACAGGGCTACGCAGTATTTT	CASSDRATQYF
TRBV11-1	TRBJ2-7	NA	NA	TGTGCCAGCAGTTTGACAGAGGGGAACGAGCAGTACTTC	CASSLTEGNEQYF
TRBV19	TRBJ2-1	NA	TRBD1	TGTGCCAGTAGTCCCCTTACAGGGGTCTCCTACAATGAGCAGTTCTTC	CASSPLTGVSYNEQFF
TRBV19	TRBJ2-1	NA	NA	TGTGCCAGTAGCTCCGGGAAAAACTCCTACAATGAGCAGTTCTTC	CASSSGKNSYNEQFF
TRBV19	TRBJ1-2	NA	TRBD1	TGTGCCAGTAGTATTGGACAGGGGGTAGATGGCTACACCTTC	CASSIGQGVDGYTF
TRBV28	TRBJ1-2	NA	NA	TGTGCCAGCAGTCATTTTGTGGTCAGTTCAGGGGGCTACACCTTC	CASSHFVVSSGGYTF
TRBV11-2	TRBJ1-4	NA	NA	TGTGCCAGCAGGTCGGTGAGCACGCTCAATGAAAAACTGTTTTTT	CASRSVSTLNEKLFF
TRBV10-3	TRBJ1-5	few	NA	TGTGCCATCAGTGAGGGAGAACACCCCCTTCAGCCCCAGCATTTT	CAISEGEHPLQPQHF
TRBV19	TRBJ1-5	NA	NA	TGTGCCAGTAGTATTCGGGACACCAATCAGCCCCAGCATTTT	CASSIRDTNQPQHF
TRBV9	TRBJ2-1	NA	TRBD2	TGTGCCAGCCGGGGGGGTTCTTACAATGAGCAGTTCTTC	CASRGGSYNEQFF
TRBV9	TRBJ2-1	NA	TRBD2	TGTGCCAGCAGCGGGGCGGGAGCCTACAATGAGCAGTTCTTC	CASSGAGAYNEQFF
TRBV7-2	TRBJ2-6	NA	NA	TGTGCCAGCACCAGGGTCTCTGGGGCCAACGTCCTGACTTTC	CASTRVSGANVLTF
TRBV5-1	TRBJ2-5	NA	TRBD2	TGCGCCAGCAGGGACCCCGGCGAGCGGGGTATTCAAGAGACCCAGTACTTC	CASRDPGERGIQETQYF
TRBV28	TRBJ1-5	NA	TRBD1	TGTGCCAGCTGGCCTGACAGGGCGGCGGGGAGCAATCAGCCCCAGCATTTT	CASWPDRAAGSNQPQHF
TRBV27	TRBJ1-2	NA	NA	TGTGCCAGCACCCTAGCCGGACAGTTCTATGGCTACACCTTC	CASTLAGQFYGYTF
TRBV15	TRBJ2-5	NA	TRBD1	TGTGCCACCGCAAGTAAGGGGGCCGGAGAGACCCAGTACTTC	CATASKGAGETQYF
TRBV10-3	TRBJ1-3	NA	NA	TGTGCCATCATGGGGGGGGCACAGAGCTCTGGAAACACCATATATTTT	CAIMGGAQSSGNTIYF
TRBV18	TRBJ2-7	NA	NA	TGTGCCAGCTCACTCGACGGGGGTGGAATCTACGAGCAGTACTTC	CASSLDGGGIYEQYF
TRBV27	TRBJ1-1	NA	NA	TGTGCCAGCAGTTCACCCCGGGGGTCTGAAGCTTTCTTT	CASSSPRGSEAFF
TRBV30	TRBJ1-4	NA	TRBD1	TGTGCCTGGAGTCGACCGGACAGGGTTAGCGAAAAACTGTTTTTT	CAWSRPDRVSEKLFF
TRBV6-6	TRBJ1-1	NA	NA	TGTGCCAGCAGTTACGTTGGGACGGGCAACACTGAAGCTTTCTTT	CASSYVGTGNTEAFF
TRBV7-2	TRBJ1-5	NA	NA	TGTGCCAGCAGCTTAGGGACACCTAGCAATCAGCCCCAGCATTTT	CASSLGTPSNQPQHF
TRBV19	TRBJ1-5	NA	NA	TGTGCCAGTACCGCGACCCTCCCCGGTCAGCCCCAGCATTTT	CASTATLPGQPQHF
TRBV5-1	TRBJ2-3	NA	NA	TGCGCCAGCAGCTTGGAGAGCGGAGATACGCAGTATTTT	CASSLESGDTQYF
TRBV13	TRBJ1-1	NA	NA	TGTGCCAGCAGTTACCGGGTTGATAACACTGAAGCTTTCTTT	CASSYRVDNTEAFF
TRBV5-1	TRBJ2-1	NA	TRBD1	TGCGCCAGCAGCTTGGGACAGGGTGTCTACAATGAGCAGTTCTTC	CASSLGQGVYNEQFF
TRBV6-1	TRBJ2-7	NA	NA	TGTGCCAGCAGTGATTGGCGGGAAACCTACGAGCAGTACTTC	CASSDWRETYEQYF
TRBV30	TRBJ1-2	NA	NA	TGTGCCTGGAGTGAAGGGATCTACTATGGCTACACCTTC	CAWSEGIYYGYTF
TRBV4-1	TRBJ2-3	NA	NA	TGCGCCAGCAGCCAAGATCCCCCCGGGGATACGCAGTATTTT	CASSQDPPGDTQYF
TRBV6-6	TRBJ1-2	NA	NA	TGTGCCAGCAGGCCCGGATTAGCTAACTATGGCTACACCTTC	CASRPGLANYGYTF